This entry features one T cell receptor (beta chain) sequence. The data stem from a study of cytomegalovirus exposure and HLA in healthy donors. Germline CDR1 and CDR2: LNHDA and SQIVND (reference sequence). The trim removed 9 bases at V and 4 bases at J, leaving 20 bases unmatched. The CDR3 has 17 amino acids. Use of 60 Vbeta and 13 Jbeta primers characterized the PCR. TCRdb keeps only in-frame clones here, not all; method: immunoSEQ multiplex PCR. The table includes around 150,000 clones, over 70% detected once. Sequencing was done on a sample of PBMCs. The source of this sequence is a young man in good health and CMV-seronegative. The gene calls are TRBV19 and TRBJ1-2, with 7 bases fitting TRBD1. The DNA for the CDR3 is TGTGCCAGCTCCCTTTCGCCCGGGACAGTAGAAATCTATGGCTACACCTTC. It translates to CASSLSPGTVEIYGYTF.